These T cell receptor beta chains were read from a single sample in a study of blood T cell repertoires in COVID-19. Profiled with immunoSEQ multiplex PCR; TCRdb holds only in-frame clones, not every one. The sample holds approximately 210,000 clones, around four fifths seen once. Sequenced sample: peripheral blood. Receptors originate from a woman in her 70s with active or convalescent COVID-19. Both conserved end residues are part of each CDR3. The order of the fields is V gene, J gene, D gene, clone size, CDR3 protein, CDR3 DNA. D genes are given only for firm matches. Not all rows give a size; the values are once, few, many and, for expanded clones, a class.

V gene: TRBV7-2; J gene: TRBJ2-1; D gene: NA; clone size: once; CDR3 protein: CASSLQGAYNEQFF; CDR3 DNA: TGTGCCAGCAGCTTACAGGGCGCCTACAATGAGCAGTTCTTC
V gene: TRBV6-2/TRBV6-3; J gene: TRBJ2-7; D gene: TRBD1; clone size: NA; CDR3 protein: CASSFPRDSISYEQYF; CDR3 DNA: TGTGCCAGCAGTTTCCCTAGGGACAGTATCTCCTACGAGCAGTACTTC
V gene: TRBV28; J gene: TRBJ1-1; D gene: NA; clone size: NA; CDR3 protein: CASSLFAGVPEAFF; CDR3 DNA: TGTGCCAGCAGTTTATTTGCAGGGGTTCCTGAAGCTTTCTTT
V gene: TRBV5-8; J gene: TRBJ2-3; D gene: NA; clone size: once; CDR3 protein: CASSLEGRREDTQYF; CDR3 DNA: TGTGCCAGCAGCTTGGAGGGGAGGAGAGAAGATACGCAGTATTTT
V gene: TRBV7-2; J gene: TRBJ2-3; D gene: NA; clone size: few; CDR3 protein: CASSYTDTQYF; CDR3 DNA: TGTGCCAGCAGTTACACAGATACGCAGTATTTT
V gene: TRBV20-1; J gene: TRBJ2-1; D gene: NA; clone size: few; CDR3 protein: CSASSTYNEQFF; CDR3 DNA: TGCAGTGCTAGTAGCACCTACAATGAGCAGTTCTTC
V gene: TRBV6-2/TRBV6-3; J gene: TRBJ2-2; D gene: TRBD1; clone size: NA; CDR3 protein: CASSWDSPNTGELFF; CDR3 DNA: TGTGCCAGCAGTTGGGACAGCCCGAACACCGGGGAGCTGTTTTTT
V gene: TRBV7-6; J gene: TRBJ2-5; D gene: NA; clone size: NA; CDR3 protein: CASSLNFEETQYF; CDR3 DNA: TGTGCCAGCAGCCTAAACTTTGAAGAGACCCAGTACTTC
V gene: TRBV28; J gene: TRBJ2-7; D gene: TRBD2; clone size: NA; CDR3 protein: CASSLLRLAGLSEQYF; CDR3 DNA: TGTGCCAGCAGTTTATTACGTCTAGCGGGATTGAGCGAGCAGTACTTC
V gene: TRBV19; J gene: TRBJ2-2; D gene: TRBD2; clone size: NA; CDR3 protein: CASFDQRGAFTGELFF; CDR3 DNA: TGTGCCAGTTTTGATCAGCGGGGGGCTTTCACCGGGGAGCTGTTTTTT
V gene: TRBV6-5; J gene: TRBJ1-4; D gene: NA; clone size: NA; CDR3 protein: CASRPRLNEKLFF; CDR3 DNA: TGTGCCAGCAGGCCTAGGTTAAATGAAAAACTGTTTTTT
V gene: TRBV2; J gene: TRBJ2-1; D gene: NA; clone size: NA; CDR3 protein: CASTGTPYNEQFF; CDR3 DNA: TGTGCCAGCACCGGGACACCTTACAATGAGCAGTTCTTC
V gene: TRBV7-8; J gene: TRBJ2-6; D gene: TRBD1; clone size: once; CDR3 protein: CASSAPGQGAGGANVLTF; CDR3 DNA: TGTGCCAGCAGCGCGCCGGGACAGGGGGCGGGAGGGGCCAACGTCCTGACTTTC